Listed below are T cell receptor beta chains from one sample, sequenced in a study of shared clonotypes between healthy human individuals. Produced via immunoSEQ multiplex PCR; TCRdb's table is partial and in-frame only. The table has approximately 500,000 clones, more than 75% seen once. Sequencing was done on a sample of PBMCs. The receptors were gathered from a woman in her thirties or forties in good health. Some clones in this sample may be carry-over from other donors' samples. CDR3s include the opening cysteine and the closing phenylalanine or tryptophan. The D gene is left open where the match is weak. Size is omitted from some rows. Given values are once, few, many or a class for expanded clones.

d_call: .; clone_size: .; j_call: TRBJ2-2; v_call: TRBV4-1; cdr3_aa: CASSQPSRKTGELFF; cdr3_nt: TGCGCCAGCAGCCAACCTTCCAGGAAGACCGGGGAGCTGTTTTTT
d_call: .; clone_size: .; j_call: TRBJ1-5; v_call: TRBV2; cdr3_aa: CASSEGQIYSNQPQHF; cdr3_nt: TGTGCCAGCAGTGAAGGCCAGATATATAGCAATCAGCCCCAGCATTTT
d_call: TRBD1; clone_size: .; j_call: TRBJ2-5; v_call: TRBV28; cdr3_aa: CASSLTGPETQYF; cdr3_nt: TGTGCCAGCAGCCTGACAGGGCCGGAGACCCAGTACTTC
d_call: .; clone_size: .; j_call: TRBJ1-5; v_call: TRBV6-5; cdr3_aa: CASSYSKGPPQPQHF; cdr3_nt: TGTGCCAGCAGTTATAGTAAGGGACCCCCTCAGCCCCAGCATTTT
d_call: .; clone_size: few; j_call: TRBJ1-1; v_call: TRBV19; cdr3_aa: CASSINVNTEAFF; cdr3_nt: TGTGCCAGTAGTATAAATGTGAACACTGAAGCTTTCTTT
d_call: TRBD2; clone_size: few; j_call: TRBJ2-7; v_call: TRBV14; cdr3_aa: CASSQGTSGNSEQYF; cdr3_nt: TGTGCCAGCAGCCAAGGGACTAGCGGTAACTCCGAGCAGTACTTC
d_call: .; clone_size: many; j_call: TRBJ2-4; v_call: TRBV19; cdr3_aa: CASSMPALAKNIQYF; cdr3_nt: TGTGCCAGTAGTATGCCGGCACTAGCCAAAAACATTCAGTACTTC
d_call: TRBD2; clone_size: .; j_call: TRBJ2-1; v_call: TRBV11-2; cdr3_aa: CASSLDRGLGAYNEQFF; cdr3_nt: TGTGCCAGCAGCTTAGATAGGGGACTAGGAGCTTACAATGAGCAGTTCTTC
d_call: TRBD2; clone_size: .; j_call: TRBJ2-1; v_call: TRBV27; cdr3_aa: CASSSRGDYNEQFF; cdr3_nt: TGTGCCAGCAGTTCCCGGGGGGACTACAATGAGCAGTTCTTC
d_call: .; clone_size: few; j_call: TRBJ2-5; v_call: TRBV5-1; cdr3_aa: CASSLFWGQETQYF; cdr3_nt: TGCGCCAGCAGCTTGTTTTGGGGTCAAGAGACCCAGTACTTC
d_call: .; clone_size: .; j_call: TRBJ1-3; v_call: TRBV18; cdr3_aa: CASSPEQAGNTIYF; cdr3_nt: TGTGCCAGCTCACCTGAACAGGCTGGAAACACCATATATTTT
d_call: .; clone_size: .; j_call: TRBJ1-5; v_call: TRBV19; cdr3_aa: CASSMLEGQPQHF; cdr3_nt: TGTGCCAGTAGTATGCTTGAAGGACAGCCCCAGCATTTT
d_call: .; clone_size: .; j_call: TRBJ2-6; v_call: TRBV7-2; cdr3_aa: CASSLMARGSGANVLTF; cdr3_nt: TGTGCCAGCAGCTTAATGGCGAGGGGCTCTGGGGCCAACGTCCTGACTTTC
d_call: .; clone_size: once; j_call: TRBJ2-3; v_call: TRBV5-4; cdr3_aa: CAVRQDHTQYF; cdr3_nt: TGTGCCGTACGACAGGACCATACGCAGTATTTT
d_call: .; clone_size: few; j_call: TRBJ1-5; v_call: TRBV28; cdr3_aa: CASSLLGQPQHF; cdr3_nt: TGTGCCAGCAGTTTACTAGGTCAGCCCCAGCATTTT
d_call: TRBD1; clone_size: .; j_call: TRBJ2-3; v_call: TRBV19; cdr3_aa: CASSSRTGKSTDTQYF; cdr3_nt: TGTGCCAGTAGTAGCCGGACAGGGAAGAGCACAGATACGCAGTATTTT
d_call: .; clone_size: .; j_call: TRBJ2-1; v_call: TRBV30; cdr3_aa: CAWSVGHKQLF; cdr3_nt: TGTGCCTGGAGTGTTGGGCACAAGCAGCTCTTC
d_call: .; clone_size: .; j_call: TRBJ2-1; v_call: TRBV11-2; cdr3_aa: CASNMAGLNEQFF; cdr3_nt: TGTGCCAGCAACATGGCAGGCCTCAATGAGCAGTTCTTC
d_call: .; clone_size: once; j_call: TRBJ2-3; v_call: TRBV10-1; cdr3_aa: CASSESSTDTQYF; cdr3_nt: TGCGCCAGCAGTGAGTCGAGCACAGATACGCAGTATTTT
d_call: .; clone_size: .; j_call: TRBJ2-1; v_call: TRBV27; cdr3_aa: CASSLSPSLAYNEQFF; cdr3_nt: TGTGCCAGCAGTTTAAGCCCTAGTCTCGCCTACAATGAGCAGTTCTTC
d_call: .; clone_size: .; j_call: TRBJ2-1; v_call: TRBV15; cdr3_aa: CATSRRDNRYGEQFF; cdr3_nt: TGTGCCACCAGCAGACGAGATAACAGGTACGGTGAGCAGTTCTTC
d_call: TRBD1; clone_size: once; j_call: TRBJ2-1; v_call: TRBV14; cdr3_aa: CASSHGQGMTDEQFF; cdr3_nt: TGTGCCAGCAGCCACGGACAGGGAATGACTGATGAGCAGTTCTTC
d_call: .; clone_size: .; j_call: TRBJ2-3; v_call: TRBV27; cdr3_aa: CASSSGPGLGGDTQYF; cdr3_nt: TGTGCCAGCAGCTCGGGGCCCGGGCTAGGGGGTGATACGCAGTATTTT
d_call: .; clone_size: .; j_call: TRBJ1-1; v_call: TRBV28; cdr3_aa: CASSSGRGRGAFF; cdr3_nt: TGTGCCAGCAGTTCCGGACGTGGCCGGGGGGCTTTCTTT
d_call: .; clone_size: .; j_call: TRBJ2-7; v_call: TRBV5-6; cdr3_aa: CASSSFMSYEQYF; cdr3_nt: TGTGCCAGCAGCTCCTTTATGTCCTACGAGCAGTACTTC
d_call: .; clone_size: .; j_call: TRBJ1-4; v_call: TRBV19; cdr3_aa: CASSIGNEKLFF; cdr3_nt: TGTGCCAGTAGTATCGGGAATGAAAAACTGTTTTTT
d_call: .; clone_size: .; j_call: TRBJ2-1; v_call: TRBV1; cdr3_aa: CTSSHPGTRGYNEQFF; cdr3_nt: TGCACCAGCAGCCATCCCGGGACTCGCGGCTACAACGAGCAGTTCTTC
d_call: .; clone_size: .; j_call: TRBJ1-2; v_call: TRBV28; cdr3_aa: CASSLRNRPNYGYTF; cdr3_nt: TGTGCCAGCAGTTTAAGGAACAGGCCTAACTATGGCTACACCTTC
d_call: .; clone_size: few; j_call: TRBJ1-5; v_call: TRBV30; cdr3_aa: CAWSTSGNQPQHF; cdr3_nt: TGTGCCTGGAGTACCTCGGGGAATCAGCCCCAGCATTTT
d_call: TRBD1; clone_size: .; j_call: TRBJ1-2; v_call: TRBV5-1; cdr3_aa: CASSYQGQGGGYTF; cdr3_nt: TGCGCCAGCAGCTACCAAGGACAGGGTGGTGGCTACACCTTC
d_call: .; clone_size: .; j_call: TRBJ1-6; v_call: TRBV7-8; cdr3_aa: CASSEDGSYNSPLHF; cdr3_nt: TGTGCCAGCAGCGAGGATGGCTCCTATAATTCACCCCTCCACTTT
d_call: TRBD2; clone_size: .; j_call: TRBJ2-1; v_call: TRBV7-9; cdr3_aa: CASSLGPGLGVVF; cdr3_nt: TGTGCCAGCAGCTTAGGACCGGGACTAGGGGTTGTCTTC
d_call: .; clone_size: few; j_call: TRBJ2-2; v_call: TRBV4-2; cdr3_aa: CASSQDARKDTGELFF; cdr3_nt: TGTGCCAGCAGCCAAGATGCCCGAAAGGACACCGGGGAGCTGTTTTTT
d_call: TRBD1; clone_size: .; j_call: TRBJ1-1; v_call: TRBV5-8; cdr3_aa: CASSLSGGDGNTEAFF; cdr3_nt: TGTGCCAGCAGCTTGTCAGGGGGCGACGGGAACACTGAAGCTTTCTTT
d_call: TRBD2; clone_size: .; j_call: TRBJ2-2; v_call: TRBV7-2; cdr3_aa: CASSPPGLAGESGELFF; cdr3_nt: TGTGCCAGCAGCCCCCCCGGACTAGCGGGAGAGTCCGGGGAGCTGTTTTTT
d_call: TRBD1; clone_size: once; j_call: TRBJ2-1; v_call: TRBV5-6; cdr3_aa: CASSLAGTAYNEQFF; cdr3_nt: TGTGCCAGCAGCTTAGCCGGGACAGCATACAATGAGCAGTTCTTC
d_call: TRBD1; clone_size: many; j_call: TRBJ1-6; v_call: TRBV30; cdr3_aa: CASRQGVSYNSPLHF; cdr3_nt: TGTGCCTCCCGACAGGGGGTTTCCTATAATTCACCCCTCCACTTT
d_call: .; clone_size: few; j_call: TRBJ1-5; v_call: TRBV28; cdr3_aa: CASKGFLDQPQHF; cdr3_nt: TGTGCCAGCAAAGGATTTTTGGATCAGCCCCAGCATTTT
d_call: .; clone_size: .; j_call: TRBJ1-2; v_call: TRBV11-2; cdr3_aa: CASSPPGHDYGYTF; cdr3_nt: TGTGCCAGCAGCCCCCCGGGACATGACTATGGCTACACCTTC
d_call: .; clone_size: .; j_call: TRBJ2-2; v_call: TRBV19; cdr3_aa: CASSRGGNTGELFF; cdr3_nt: TGTGCCAGTAGTAGGGGCGGGAACACCGGGGAGCTGTTTTTT
d_call: .; clone_size: .; j_call: TRBJ2-5; v_call: TRBV11-2; cdr3_aa: CASSLFMSEQETQYF; cdr3_nt: TGTGCCAGCAGCTTATTTATGAGCGAACAAGAGACCCAGTACTTC
d_call: .; clone_size: .; j_call: TRBJ2-3; v_call: TRBV7-9; cdr3_aa: CASSGNSWPSSTDTQYF; cdr3_nt: TGTGCCAGCAGCGGGAACTCGTGGCCATCTAGCACAGATACGCAGTATTTT
d_call: .; clone_size: .; j_call: TRBJ1-1; v_call: TRBV4-1; cdr3_aa: CASGDRVDTNTEAFF; cdr3_nt: TGCGCCAGCGGAGATAGGGTGGACACGAACACTGAAGCTTTCTTT
d_call: TRBD1; clone_size: .; j_call: TRBJ2-7; v_call: TRBV14; cdr3_aa: CASSATGGSYEQYF; cdr3_nt: TGTGCCAGCAGCGCAACAGGGGGCTCCTACGAGCAGTACTTC
d_call: .; clone_size: few; j_call: TRBJ2-3; v_call: TRBV9; cdr3_aa: CASSVALESRVEQYF; cdr3_nt: TGTGCCAGCAGCGTAGCTTTGGAGTCACGGGTCGAGCAGTATTTT
d_call: .; clone_size: .; j_call: TRBJ2-7; v_call: TRBV6-5; cdr3_aa: CASASGRSYEQYF; cdr3_nt: TGTGCCAGCGCCTCGGGCAGGTCCTACGAGCAGTACTTC
d_call: .; clone_size: few; j_call: TRBJ1-2; v_call: TRBV9; cdr3_aa: CASSALTVGYTF; cdr3_nt: TGTGCCAGCAGCGCTTTGACAGTCGGCTACACCTTC
d_call: .; clone_size: .; j_call: TRBJ2-3; v_call: TRBV4-3; cdr3_aa: CASSQYFGGARDTQYF; cdr3_nt: TGCGCCAGCAGCCAATATTTTGGGGGGGCCCGAGATACGCAGTATTTT
d_call: .; clone_size: .; j_call: TRBJ1-5; v_call: TRBV28; cdr3_aa: CASSWGANQPQHF; cdr3_nt: TGTGCCAGCAGTTGGGGGGCTAATCAGCCCCAGCATTTT
d_call: TRBD1; clone_size: once; j_call: TRBJ1-4; v_call: TRBV25-1; cdr3_aa: CASSAYHRGQSEKLFF; cdr3_nt: TGTGCCAGCAGTGCCTACCACAGGGGACAGAGTGAAAAACTGTTTTTT
d_call: TRBD1; clone_size: .; j_call: TRBJ2-5; v_call: TRBV18; cdr3_aa: CASSPQTGDQETQYF; cdr3_nt: TGTGCCAGCTCACCTCAAACAGGGGATCAAGAGACCCAGTACTTC
d_call: .; clone_size: few; j_call: TRBJ1-5; v_call: TRBV28; cdr3_aa: CASWGRGNQPQHF; cdr3_nt: TGTGCCAGCTGGGGCAGGGGCAATCAGCCCCAGCATTTT
d_call: .; clone_size: few; j_call: TRBJ1-1; v_call: TRBV6-1; cdr3_aa: CASIRSSIVNTEAFF; cdr3_nt: TGTGCCAGCATTCGATCATCTATAGTGAACACTGAAGCTTTCTTT
d_call: TRBD1; clone_size: .; j_call: TRBJ1-1; v_call: TRBV5-6; cdr3_aa: CASSLGDRERAEAFF; cdr3_nt: TGTGCCAGCAGCTTGGGGGACAGGGAGAGGGCTGAAGCTTTCTTT
d_call: TRBD1; clone_size: .; j_call: TRBJ2-7; v_call: TRBV28; cdr3_aa: CASRGQGVTSAIYEQYF; cdr3_nt: TGTGCCAGCAGGGGACAGGGGGTGACTAGCGCCATCTACGAGCAGTACTTC
d_call: .; clone_size: .; j_call: TRBJ2-7; v_call: TRBV2; cdr3_aa: CASRPRERAEEQYF; cdr3_nt: TGTGCCAGCAGACCCAGGGAGCGGGCGGAGGAGCAGTACTTC
d_call: .; clone_size: .; j_call: TRBJ1-5; v_call: TRBV6-1; cdr3_aa: CASSDNVPAGGLPQHF; cdr3_nt: TGTGCCAGCAGTGATAACGTACCGGCCGGTGGATTGCCCCAGCATTTT